This T cell receptor beta chain was observed in a study of blood T cell repertoires in COVID-19. Study at large: Sites in the United States, Italy and Spain provided acute and convalescent COVID-19 samples. In each case, the material was cDNA or gDNA derived from T cells, B-cell-depleted T cells, or PBMCs.

This CDR3 comprises 14 residues. Trimming pared 2 bases from V and 6 bases from J, leaving 13 bases between. CDR1 MNHEY and CDR2 SVGAGI come from the germline V gene. Study processing details: Estimation of nucleated cell counts was performed using reference gene primer amplification. The assay was immunoSEQ multiplex PCR, and TCRdb's table has in-frame clones only and misses some. That table gives V, J and clone size, and the DNA gave D and trimming. Of 140,000 or so clones listed, 80% to 85% are singletons. The receptor's source is a human donor in a cohort sampled during active COVID-19. Sequencing was performed on peripheral blood. The V call is TRBV6-5, the J call TRBJ2-5; weak D call: TRBD2 (6 bases). The CDR3 protein is CASSYRLGGQTQYF. Written as DNA, the CDR3 is TGTGCCAGCAGTTACCGACTAGGAGGACAGACCCAGTACTTC.